The 30 T cell receptor beta chains below come from one sample, sequenced in a study of cytomegalovirus exposure and HLA in healthy donors. This PCR relied on a set of 60 Vbeta primers and 13 Jbeta primers. Method: immunoSEQ multiplex PCR; TCRdb's copy keeps in-frame clones and lacks some. This sample carries about 76,000 clones, under 80% of them seen once, and the ten largest clones take roughly 12%. The sample was PBMCs. These receptors originate from a male donor in good health and CMV-seropositive.

The chain carries TRBV12-5 and TRBJ2-5; 8 bases align to TRBD2. Trimming cost V 6 bases and J 4 bases; bases outside gene matches: 7. The CDR3 is 14 amino acids. Germline-derived CDR1 and CDR2 are LGHNT and FRNRAP. CDR3 loop: CASGDGRVPETQYF. The CDR3 DNA reads as TGTGCTAGTGGGGACGGGAGGGTCCCAGAGACCCAGTACTTC.

J is TRBJ1-6 and V is TRBV4-1; D is perhaps TRBD1 (5 bases). Trimming pared 4 bases from V and 7 bases from J, leaving 14 bases between. This CDR3 has 15 amino acids. Germline V gene lookup returns CDR1 MGHRA and CDR2 YSYEKL. CDR3 amino acids: CASSLGDGGNSPLHF. DNA of the CDR3: TGCGCCAGCAGCCTAGGGGACGGAGGGAATTCACCCCTCCACTTT.

The chain recombines TRBV11-2 with TRBJ1-5; TRBD1 matches 7 bases. Germline values: CDR1 SGHAT, CDR2 FQNNGV. CDR3 length equals 15 residues. The V gene end was trimmed by 2 bases and the J gene end by 6 bases; junction bases not matched to a gene: 7. The CDR3 DNA reads TGTGCCAGCAGCTTAACGGCAGGGGGTACTCAGCCCCAGCATTTT. It codes for CASSLTAGGTQPQHF. Combining the CDR3 with reference TRBV11-2 and TRBJ1-5 gives the whole variable domain EAGVAQSPRYKIIEKRQSVAFWCNPISGHATLYWYQQILGQGPKLLIQFQNNGVVDDSQLPKDRFSAERLKGVDSTLKIQPAKLEDSAVYLCASSLTAGGTQPQHFGDGTRLSIL.

This chain joins TRBV10-3 and TRBJ2-7, with D unresolved. The CDR3 is 14 residues long. Trimming stripped 0 bases from V and 6 bases from J, with 12 bases between. CDR1 ENHRY and CDR2 SYGVKD come from the germline V gene. CDR3 coding DNA: TGTGCCATCAGTGAGTCGGAGAGTACTCGCGAGCAGTACTTC. Translated, it gives CAISESESTREQYF.

The chain couples TRBV5-1 to TRBJ2-7; 9 nucleotides align to TRBD2. Germline CDR1 reads SGHRS; CDR2 reads YFSETQ. CDR3 length equals 17 residues. Trimming at V came to 2 bases and at J to 6 bases, leaving 15 bases not matched to a gene. The CDR3 region is CASSFGSAAGGRGEQYF. The CDR3 nucleotides are TGCGCCAGCAGCTTTGGTTCAGCAGCGGGGGGCCGGGGCGAGCAGTACTTC.

The rearrangement links TRBV7-9 to TRBJ1-1; no definite D call. Germline values: CDR1 SEHNR, CDR2 FQNEAQ (reference sequence). This CDR3 comprises 14 residues. Trimming took off 0 bases at V and 1 base at J, with 6 bases between the two ends. The CDR3 reads CASSLASSNTEAFF. The CDR3 bases are TGTGCCAGCAGCTTAGCGAGCTCGAACACTGAAGCTTTCTTT.

V usage is TRBV11-2 and J usage is TRBJ2-7; TRBD2 agrees at 11 bases. The V segment lost 2 bases and the J segment 3 bases; nucleotides outside the gene matches: 3. Germline V gene sequence: CDR1 SGHAT, CDR2 FQNNGV. The CDR3 loop spans 15 amino acids. CDR3 sequence: CASSLTSGSDYEQYF. The CDR3, as DNA: TGTGCCAGCAGCTTAACTAGCGGGAGCGACTACGAGCAGTACTTC.

The rearrangement links TRBV4-2 to TRBJ2-2; maybe TRBD2 (6 bases). Germline V gene data show CDR1 as LGHNA and CDR2 as YNFKEQ. The CDR3 is made up of 17 amino acids. Deletions cut 4 bases from V and 0 bases from J, with 15 bases between. The CDR3 loop is CASSPRRAGSNTGELFF. The CDR3 nucleotides are TGTGCCAGCAGCCCAAGGAGGGCGGGATCGAACACCGGGGAGCTGTTTTTT.

This chain links TRBV4-2 with TRBJ2-1; 12 nucleotides agree with TRBD2. Trimming took 1 base from V and 1 from J; bases not matched to a gene: 2. CDR3 length: 17 amino acids. Germline CDR1 reads LGHNA; CDR2 reads YNFKEQ. The CDR3 nucleotides are TGTGCCAGCAGCCAAGGGCTAGCGGGAGGGTCCTACAATGAGCAGTTCTTC. Its translation is CASSQGLAGGSYNEQFF.

The V and J genes are TRBV5-4 and TRBJ1-1; TRBD1 might be the D (6 bases). CDR3 size: 12 residues. Per the germline V gene, CDR1 is SGHNT and CDR2 is YYREEE (reference sequence). The V gene lost 0 bases and the J gene lost 6 bases, with 6 bases spanning the gap. Here the CDR3 DNA reads TGTGCCAGCAGCTTGGGGGGGCCTGAAGCTTTCTTT. It specifies CASSLGGPEAFF.

V and J are TRBV5-4 and TRBJ2-3; the D gene is possibly TRBD2 (6 bases). The germline gives CDR1 SGHNT, CDR2 YYREEE (reference sequence). The CDR3 is 15 amino acids. V gave up 4 bases and J gave up 3 bases, with 15 bases separating them. The CDR3 sequence: CASSLTALATDTQYF. As DNA, the CDR3 is TGTGCCAGCAGCCTTACGGCTCTAGCGACAGATACGCAGTATTTT.

V usage is TRBV5-1 and J usage is TRBJ2-5; 11 positions match TRBD2. Near its end, the DNA agrees better with TRBJ2-7, so the J call may be wrong. Germline V gives CDR1 SGHRS, CDR2 YFSETQ. There are 17 residues in the CDR3. The CDR3 spells CASSLGTSGSTFHEQYF. CDR3 in DNA: TGCGCCAGCAGCTTGGGGACTAGCGGGTCCACCTTTCACGAGCAGTACTTC.

The J gene is TRBJ1-2, the V gene TRBV4-3; weak D call: TRBD1 (6 bases). The V gene lost 1 base and the J gene lost 1 base, with 10 bases spanning the gap. CDR3 length: 15 amino acids. The V gene's germline CDR1 is LGHNA and CDR2 YSLEER. The CDR3 region is CASSQGLDSNYGYTF. The DNA of the CDR3 is TGCGCCAGCAGCCAAGGCCTGGACAGTAACTATGGCTACACCTTC.

For the CDR3, the DNA is TGCAGCGTTACCGGGACAGGGGGCTATGGCTACACCTTC. Protein sequence: CSVTGTGGYGYTF. The V and J genes are TRBV29-1 and TRBJ1-2, with TRBD1 matching over 11 bases. V lost 5 bases and J lost 4; bases outside the gene matches: 3. CDR1 SQVTM and CDR2 ANQGSEA come from the germline V gene. The CDR3 totals 13 residues.

V gene TRBV4-1 combines with J gene TRBJ2-7, with 13 bases matching TRBD2. The ends lost 3 bases at V and 7 bases at J; junction bases unmatched: 6. Germline V gene lookup returns CDR1 MGHRA and CDR2 YSYEKL. The CDR3 runs to 15 residues. CDR3 region: CASSQRTSGSGEQYF. The DNA of the CDR3 is TGCGCCAGCAGCCAGCGGACTAGCGGGAGTGGTGAGCAGTACTTC.

This sequence joins TRBV30 and TRBJ2-1; 8 nucleotides agree with TRBD2. Per germline, CDR1 GTSNPN and CDR2 SVGIG (reference sequence). J gave up 6 bases and V 0 bases, and 4 bases lay outside the gene matches. The CDR3 totals 14 residues. The CDR3 DNA sequence: TGTGCCTGGAGTGTTGGCGGGAGGTCCAATGAGCAGTTCTTC. As protein: CAWSVGGRSNEQFF. Looking up the rest from reference TRBV30 and TRBJ2-1 gives the full variable domain: SQTIHQWPATLVQPVGSPLSLECTVEGTSNPNLYWYRQAAGRGLQLLFYSVGIGQISSEVPQNLSASRPQDRQFILSSKKLLLSDSGFYLCAWSVGGRSNEQFFGPGTRLTVL.

V gene TRBV7-2 combines with J gene TRBJ1-6; 7 nucleotides match TRBD1. V gave up 3 bases and J gave up 0 bases; unmatched junction bases: 5. From germline, CDR1 is SGHTA and CDR2 FQGNSA. The CDR3 is made up of 17 amino acids. The CDR3 is CASSLGQKSSYNSPLHF. CDR3 nucleotide sequence: TGTGCCAGCAGCTTGGGACAGAAAAGCTCCTATAATTCACCCCTCCACTTT.

V gene TRBV4-1 combines with J gene TRBJ2-2; the match to TRBD1 covers 9 bases. The CDR3 contains 17 residues. J lost 1 base, V lost 2 bases, and 5 bases had no gene match. Germline-derived CDR1 and CDR2 are MGHRA and YSYEKL. CDR3 protein: CASSQTRDRVNTGELFF. DNA of the CDR3: TGCGCCAGCAGCCAAACCCGGGACAGGGTGAACACCGGGGAGCTGTTTTTT.

The chain has TRBV4-3 and TRBJ1-5; 7 bases fit TRBD1. The trim removed 9 bases at V and 3 bases at J, leaving 11 bases unmatched. The CDR3 consists of 15 residues. Germline loops: CDR1 LGHNA, CDR2 YSLEER. The CDR3: CARPVTGTANQPQHF. As DNA, the CDR3 is TGCGCCAGGCCTGTTACCGGGACAGCCAATCAGCCCCAGCATTTT.

For the CDR3, the DNA is TGTGCCAGCAGCCAAAGGCGGAGGGGCCGGGACTACGAGCAGTACTTC. This translates into CASSQRRRGRDYEQYF. The chain has TRBV7-8 and TRBJ2-7; the D gene is possibly TRBD2 (6 bases). V dropped 5 bases and J dropped 3 bases, with 20 bases sitting between them. The CDR3 extends over 16 amino acids. The V gene's germline CDR1 is SGHVS and CDR2 FQNEAQ.

Concerning this clone: The junction differs from germline at one of its ends, possibly a read error. CDR3 sequence reads: CASSPFVSGRSYNKQFF. CDR3 nucleotide sequence: TGCGCCAGCAGCCCTTTCGTCAGCGGGAGGTCCTACAATAAGCAGTTCTTC. This rearrangement joins TRBV4-1 to TRBJ2-1, with 9 bases identical to TRBD2. This CDR3 region has 17 residues. Germline V gene lookup returns CDR1 MGHRA and CDR2 YSYEKL.

V gene TRBV19 combines with J gene TRBJ2-7; 8 bases align to TRBD1. The germline CDR1 and CDR2 sequences are LNHDA and SQIVND (reference sequence). The CDR3 runs to 15 residues. The J segment lost 11 bases and the V segment lost 6 bases, leaving 18 bases of the junction unmatched. The CDR3: CASRSQGTGSTEEYF. As DNA, the CDR3 is TGTGCCAGTAGGAGCCAAGGGACAGGCAGTACGGAGGAGTACTTC.

V usage is TRBV19 and J usage is TRBJ2-1; 7 bases are shared with TRBD2. J lost 4 bases, V lost 5 bases, and 5 bases had no gene match. The CDR3 extends over 14 amino acids. Germline lookup yields CDR1 LNHDA and CDR2 SQIVND (reference sequence). The CDR3 loop reads CASSRGVGYNEQFF. CDR3 DNA sequence: TGTGCCAGTAGTCGGGGGGTGGGGTACAATGAGCAGTTCTTC.

This clone was counted once. The rearrangement joins TRBV10-3 to TRBJ1-5; D possibly corresponds to TRBD1 (5 bases). V lost 4 bases and J lost 6, with 10 bases in between. The germline CDR1 and CDR2 sequences are ENHRY and SYGVKD. This CDR3 contains 13 residues. For the CDR3, the DNA is TGTGCCATCAGTGGGGGGGATCGTCAGCCCCAGCATTTT. Translating gives CAISGGDRQPQHF.

V gene TRBV5-4 combines with J gene TRBJ2-5; D is perhaps TRBD2 (5 bases). Looked up from germline, CDR1 is SGHNT and CDR2 is YYREEE (reference sequence). Between the trimmed V and J ends, which lost 4 bases and 4 bases, there was a span of 17 bases. This CDR3 region has 15 residues. The CDR3 is CASSGSRGGRETQYF. DNA of the CDR3: TGTGCCAGCAGCGGGTCACGGGGTGGGCGAGAGACCCAGTACTTC.

The chain combines TRBV5-1 with TRBJ2-2; possible D gene TRBD1, 6 bases. Germline V CDR1 and CDR2: SGHRS, YFSETQ. The V end was cut by 2 bases, the J end by 3 bases, with 11 bases between. CDR3 length equals 15 residues. The DNA for the CDR3 is TGCGCCAGCAGCTTCCGGGACACAGACACCGGGGAGCTGTTTTTT. Protein sequence: CASSFRDTDTGELFF. The entire variable domain, with the rest obtained from reference TRBV5-1 and TRBJ2-2, is as follows: KAGVTQTPRYLIKTRGQQVTLSCSPISGHRSVSWYQQTPGQGLQFLFEYFSETQRNKGNFPGRFSGRQFSNSRSEMNVSTLELGDSALYLCASSFRDTDTGELFFGEGSRLTVL.

The V and J genes are TRBV7-3 and TRBJ2-1; 10 bases agree with TRBD2. In germline, CDR1 is SGHTA, CDR2 FQGTGA. The ends lost 5 bases at V and 7 bases at J; junction bases unmatched: 8. CDR3 length: 15 residues. The CDR3: CASSPSSGGKNEQFF. In DNA, the CDR3 is TGTGCCAGCAGCCCAAGTAGCGGGGGGAAGAATGAGCAGTTCTTC.

This rearrangement joins TRBV6-1 to TRBJ1-2; D not resolved. V lost 2 bases, J lost 0 bases, and 7 bases lay in between. CDR1 is MNHNS and CDR2 is SASEGT in the germline V gene. The CDR3 spans 14 residues. DNA of the CDR3: TGTGCCAGCAGTGAACCGGTTTCTAACTATGGCTACACCTTC. Its protein product is CASSEPVSNYGYTF.

This clone was seen just once. The CDR3 DNA is TGTGCCAGTAGTATAGAGGGGCTTACAGATACGCAGTATTTT. It specifies CASSIEGLTDTQYF. V gene TRBV19 combines with J gene TRBJ2-3, with a weak D call TRBD1 (5 bases). V lost 0 bases to trimming and J lost 3 bases, with 7 bases between them. Germline CDR1 reads LNHDA; CDR2 reads SQIVND (reference sequence). The CDR3 is made up of 14 amino acids.

The CDR3 coding sequence is TGTGCCAGCAGTGACCCCTCAGGCTTTGTAGATGAAAAACTGTTTTTT. Translated, it gives CASSDPSGFVDEKLFF. This rearrangement joins TRBV6-1 to TRBJ1-4; D is unclear. Germline lookup yields CDR1 MNHNS and CDR2 SASEGT. There are 16 residues in the CDR3. V shed 3 bases and J shed 6 bases, with 17 bases lying between them.